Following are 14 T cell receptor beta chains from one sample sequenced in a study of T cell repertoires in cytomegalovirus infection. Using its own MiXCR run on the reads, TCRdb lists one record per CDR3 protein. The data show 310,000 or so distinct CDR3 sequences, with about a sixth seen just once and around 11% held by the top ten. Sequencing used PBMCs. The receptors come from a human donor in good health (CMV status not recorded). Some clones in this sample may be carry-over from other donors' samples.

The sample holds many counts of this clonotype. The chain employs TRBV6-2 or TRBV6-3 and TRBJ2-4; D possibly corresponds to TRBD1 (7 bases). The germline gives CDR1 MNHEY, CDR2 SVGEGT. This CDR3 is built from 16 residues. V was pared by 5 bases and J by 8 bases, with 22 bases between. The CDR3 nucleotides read TGTGCCAGCAGTCCCCTTCGGACAGGCGGGACCCACATTCAGTACTTC. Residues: CASSPLRTGGTHIQYF.

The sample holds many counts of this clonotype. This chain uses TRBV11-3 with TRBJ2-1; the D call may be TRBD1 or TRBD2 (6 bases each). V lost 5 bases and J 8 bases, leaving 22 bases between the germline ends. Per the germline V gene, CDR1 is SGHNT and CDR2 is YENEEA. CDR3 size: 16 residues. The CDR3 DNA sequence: TGTGCCAGCAGCCCTCGAGGGGGGCCGGACAGAGATGAGCAGTTCTTC. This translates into CASSPRGGPDRDEQFF.

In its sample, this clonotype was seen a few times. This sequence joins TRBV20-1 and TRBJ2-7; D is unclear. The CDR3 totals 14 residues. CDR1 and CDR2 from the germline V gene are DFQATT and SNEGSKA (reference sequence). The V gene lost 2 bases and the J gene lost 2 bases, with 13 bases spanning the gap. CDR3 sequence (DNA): TGCAGTGCTAGATGGGGAACTTCAACCTACGAGCAGTACTTC. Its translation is CSARWGTSTYEQYF.

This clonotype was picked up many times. The CDR3 loop is CASSPGRTGSNQPQHF. CDR3 DNA sequence: TGTGCCAGCAGCCCCGGTAGGACAGGTAGCAATCAGCCCCAGCATTTT. The chain combines TRBV7-6 with TRBJ1-5, with 7 bases matching TRBD1. This CDR3 spans 16 amino acids. The V gene end was trimmed by 5 bases and the J gene end by 0 bases; junction bases not matched to a gene: 7. CDR1 and CDR2 (germline): SGHVS, FNYEAQ.

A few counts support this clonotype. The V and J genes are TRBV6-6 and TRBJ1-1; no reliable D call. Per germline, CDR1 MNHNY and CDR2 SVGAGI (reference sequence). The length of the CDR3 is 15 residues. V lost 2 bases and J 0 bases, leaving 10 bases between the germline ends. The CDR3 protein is CASSYQLPVNTEAFF. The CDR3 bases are TGTGCCAGCAGTTACCAACTACCAGTGAACACTGAAGCTTTCTTT.

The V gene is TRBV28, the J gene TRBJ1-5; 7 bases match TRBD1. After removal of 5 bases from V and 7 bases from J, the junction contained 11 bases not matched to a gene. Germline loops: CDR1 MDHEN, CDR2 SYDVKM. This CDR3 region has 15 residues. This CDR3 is CASSPAHYRGQPQHF. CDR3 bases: TGTGCCAGCAGTCCTGCTCATTACAGGGGACAGCCCCAGCATTTT.

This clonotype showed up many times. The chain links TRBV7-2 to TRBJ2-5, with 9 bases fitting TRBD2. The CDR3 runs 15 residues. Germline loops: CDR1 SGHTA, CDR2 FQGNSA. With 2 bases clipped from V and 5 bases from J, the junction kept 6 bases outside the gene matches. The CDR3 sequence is CASSLLAGLGETQYF. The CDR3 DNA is TGTGCCAGCAGCTTACTAGCGGGGCTCGGGGAGACCCAGTACTTC.

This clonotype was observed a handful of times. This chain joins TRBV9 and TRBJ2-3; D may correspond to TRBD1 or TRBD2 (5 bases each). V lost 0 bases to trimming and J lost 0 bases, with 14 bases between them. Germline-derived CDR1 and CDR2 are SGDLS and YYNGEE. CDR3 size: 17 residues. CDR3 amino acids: CASSVGGPTVSTDTQYF. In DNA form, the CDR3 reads TGTGCCAGCAGCGTAGGAGGGCCGACAGTGAGCACAGATACGCAGTATTTT.

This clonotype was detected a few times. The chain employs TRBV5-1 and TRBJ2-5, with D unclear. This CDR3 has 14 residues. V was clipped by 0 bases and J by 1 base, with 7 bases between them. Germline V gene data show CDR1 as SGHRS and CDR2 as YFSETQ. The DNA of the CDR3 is TGCGCCAGCAGCTTGGCCATCGGCCAAGAGACCCAGTACTTC. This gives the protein CASSLAIGQETQYF.

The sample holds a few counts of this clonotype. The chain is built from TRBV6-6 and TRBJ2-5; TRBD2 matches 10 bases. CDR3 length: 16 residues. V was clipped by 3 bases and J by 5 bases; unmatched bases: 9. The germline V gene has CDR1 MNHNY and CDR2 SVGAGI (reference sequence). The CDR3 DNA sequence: TGTGCCAGCAGTTATTGGAGGGCTAGCGGGGGTGAGACCCAGTACTTC. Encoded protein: CASSYWRASGGETQYF.

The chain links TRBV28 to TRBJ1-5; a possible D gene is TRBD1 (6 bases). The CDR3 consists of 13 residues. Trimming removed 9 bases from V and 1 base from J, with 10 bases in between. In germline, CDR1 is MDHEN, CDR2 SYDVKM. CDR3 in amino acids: CASQQGSNQPQHF. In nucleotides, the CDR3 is TGTGCCAGTCAACAGGGCAGCAATCAGCCCCAGCATTTT. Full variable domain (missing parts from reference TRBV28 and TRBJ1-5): DVKVTQSSRYLVKRTGEKVFLECVQDMDHENMFWYRQDPGLGLRLIYFSYDVKMKEKGDIPEGYSVSREKKERFSLILESASTNQTSMYLCASQQGSNQPQHFGDGTRLSIL.

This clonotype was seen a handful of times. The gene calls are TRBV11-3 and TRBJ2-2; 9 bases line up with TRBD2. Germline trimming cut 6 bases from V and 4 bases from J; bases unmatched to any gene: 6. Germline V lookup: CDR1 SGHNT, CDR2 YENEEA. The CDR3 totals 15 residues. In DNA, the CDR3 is TGTGCCAGCAGTTCGGGACTAGCAGGCACCGGGGAGCTGTTTTTT. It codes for CASSSGLAGTGELFF.

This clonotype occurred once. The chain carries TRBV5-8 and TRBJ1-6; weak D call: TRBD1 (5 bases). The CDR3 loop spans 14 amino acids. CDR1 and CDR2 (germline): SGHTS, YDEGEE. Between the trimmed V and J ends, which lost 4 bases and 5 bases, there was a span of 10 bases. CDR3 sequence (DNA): TGTGCCAGCAGCGGACACCTAAATAATTCACCCCTCCACTTT. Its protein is CASSGHLNNSPLHF.

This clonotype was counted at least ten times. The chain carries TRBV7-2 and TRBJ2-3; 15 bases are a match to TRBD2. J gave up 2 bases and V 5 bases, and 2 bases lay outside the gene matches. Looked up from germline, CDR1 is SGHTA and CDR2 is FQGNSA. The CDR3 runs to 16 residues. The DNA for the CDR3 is TGTGCCAGCAGCGGGACTAGCGGGGGGAACACAGATACGCAGTATTTT. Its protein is CASSGTSGGNTDTQYF.